The T cell receptor beta chain described here comes from a study of vaccination effects on CD4 cells after COVID-19. Worth noting for this clone: The antigen is not known.

ViraFEST used viral peptide pools to expand antigen-specific CD4+ T cells before sequencing. CD4+ T cells were isolated after less than 13 days of culture. Sequencing was performed with immunoSEQ multiplex PCR; in TCRdb, only in-frame clones are kept and a portion is missing. The data contain over 50,000 clones, about four fifths of them singletons. With V trimmed by 4 bases and J by 4 bases, 5 bases remained unmatched. The CDR3 has 16 residues. Per germline, CDR1 LNHDA and CDR2 SQIVND (reference sequence). The sample in question was CD4+ T cells from PBMCs cultured with HCoV-229E spike peptides, obtained before COVID-19 vaccination. The clonotype originates from a human donor who received a COVID-19 vaccine. The chain has TRBV19 and TRBJ2-1, with 12 bases identical to TRBD2. In DNA form, the CDR3 reads TGTGCCAGTAGTAGAACTAGCGGGGGGACTTACAATGAGCAGTTCTTC. Protein sequence: CASSRTSGGTYNEQFF.